These T cell receptor beta chains were read from a single sample in a study of blood T cell repertoires in COVID-19. Some clones are missing from TCRdb's copy, which holds only in-frame ones; the method was immunoSEQ multiplex PCR. Here the sample spans 250,000 to 350,000 clones, around 85% being singletons. Sequenced sample: peripheral blood. The receptors here all came from a human donor with COVID-19, enrolled during active disease. The donor label of this sample is uncertain. CDR3s include the opening cysteine and the closing phenylalanine or tryptophan. A D gene is named only where the DNA matches it firmly. Clone size, where shown, is once, few, many, or a class for clones that have expanded.

TRBD2 | TRBJ2-1 | . | TRBV5-5 | TGTGCCAGCAGCTTAACCCGGGAGGGCCGGGCTTATGAGCAGTTCTTC | CASSLTREGRAYEQFF
TRBD2 | TRBJ2-1 | . | TRBV28 | TGTGCCAGCAGCTGGGCTCCCACAGGACTAGCGGGAAGTAATGAGCAGTTCTTC | CASSWAPTGLAGSNEQFF
TRBD1 | TRBJ2-5 | . | TRBV10-2 | TGCGCCAGCAGGGAGGACAGGGGGCAAGAGACCCAGTACTTC | CASREDRGQETQYF
. | TRBJ2-3 | . | TRBV11-3 | TGTGCCAGCAGCCCATCGCGTCCGGGAATCACAGATACGCAGTATTTT | CASSPSRPGITDTQYF
TRBD2 | TRBJ2-3 | . | TRBV7-3 | TGTGCCAGCAGCGCCCAACTAGCGGCCAGCACAGATACGCAGTATTTT | CASSAQLAASTDTQYF
. | TRBJ1-1 | many | TRBV7-8 | TGTGCCAGCAGACAGGGCCTGGGAAGGGGCAGGAACACTGAAGCTTTCTTT | CASRQGLGRGRNTEAFF
TRBD1 | TRBJ2-7 | . | TRBV2 | TGTGCCAGCAGCGCCGGGACAGGCTACGAGCAGTACTTC | CASSAGTGYEQYF
. | TRBJ2-1 | . | TRBV3-1/TRBV3-2 | TGTGCCAGCTGCGGAAGCTCCTACAATGAGCAGTTCTTC | CASCGSSYNEQFF
. | TRBJ1-5 | . | TRBV18 | TGTGCCAGCTCAAATTTAGATCAGCCCCAGCATTTT | CASSNLDQPQHF
TRBD1 | TRBJ2-3 | few | TRBV11-2 | TGTGCCAGCAGCTTAGGCGGGACAGGGTGGGCCCAAGATACGCAGTATTTT | CASSLGGTGWAQDTQYF
TRBD1 | TRBJ1-5 | . | TRBV15 | TGTGCCACCAGCAGAGACCCTCCCACTCAGGGGGTAGGTCAGCCCCAGCATTTT | CATSRDPPTQGVGQPQHF
. | TRBJ2-5 | . | TRBV5-1 | TGCGCCAGCAGCTGGGACACACCGCAAGAGACCCAGTACTTC | CASSWDTPQETQYF
. | TRBJ2-2 | once | TRBV7-3 | TGTGCCAGCAGCCCCCGGTTTGCGGGTCGGAACACCGGGGAGCTGTTTTTT | CASSPRFAGRNTGELFF
. | TRBJ2-5 | few | TRBV5-1 | TGCGCCAGCAGCGAAACAGGGCAAGAGACCCAGTACTTC | CASSETGQETQYF
. | TRBJ1-6 | few | TRBV2 | TGTGCCAGCACTCTGGCAAGGGGGTCACCCCTCCACTTT | CASTLARGSPLHF
. | TRBJ1-3 | . | TRBV28 | TGTGCCAGCCGAGGAGGAAACACCATATATTTT | CASRGGNTIYF
. | TRBJ2-1 | . | TRBV5-6 | TGTGCCAGCAGCTTGTCCAGCGGTTACAATGAGCAGTTCTTC | CASSLSSGYNEQFF
. | TRBJ2-7 | . | TRBV19 | TGTGCCAGTGCAAAGGACTCCCGATCCTCCTACGAGCAGTACTTC | CASAKDSRSSYEQYF
TRBD1 | TRBJ1-3 | once | TRBV27 | TGTGCCAGCAGCTCGGGACAGGGGGTCTTTGGAAACACCATATATTTT | CASSSGQGVFGNTIYF
. | TRBJ1-5 | . | TRBV6-6 | TGTGCCAGCAGTACTCGACAGGGCAATCAGCCCCAGCATTTT | CASSTRQGNQPQHF
. | TRBJ1-2 | . | TRBV4-1 | TGCGCCAGCAGCCAAGCAGGGGCTAACTATGGCTACACCTTC | CASSQAGANYGYTF
. | TRBJ2-7 | . | TRBV13 | TGTGCCAGCAGCCAATATCAGGGAACCTACGAGCAGTACTTC | CASSQYQGTYEQYF
. | TRBJ1-5 | . | TRBV4-1 | TGCGCCAGCAGCCAAGAGGGGGGGACCAATCAGCCCCAGCATTTT | CASSQEGGTNQPQHF
TRBD1 | TRBJ1-5 | . | TRBV12-5 | TGTGCTAGTGGTTTGGATACTATTAGACAGGGGCCAGGGCATTTT | CASGLDTIRQGPGHF
. | TRBJ2-5 | . | TRBV7-3 | TGTGCCAGCAGCTTATCCGGTTGGGAGACCCAGTACTTC | CASSLSGWETQYF
TRBD1 | TRBJ2-3 | . | TRBV7-2 | TGTGCCAGCAGCTCGGGACAGGCCACAGATACGCAGTATTTT | CASSSGQATDTQYF
. | TRBJ1-1 | . | TRBV6-5 | TGTGCCAGCAGTCTTTCGGGGTTATTTGCTGAAGCTTTCTTT | CASSLSGLFAEAFF
TRBD2 | TRBJ2-5 | . | TRBV5-1 | TGCGCCAGCAGCTTGACTAGCGGGATAAGATTGGAGACCCAGTACTTC | CASSLTSGIRLETQYF
TRBD1 | TRBJ1-4 | . | TRBV7-2 | TGTGCCAGCAGCTTAATGGCCCCGGGACAGCTGGCCAGAATCGAAAAACTGTTTTTT | CASSLMAPGQLARIEKLFF
TRBD2 | TRBJ2-1 | once | TRBV29-1 | TGCAGCGTTCCGGGACTAGGCTACAATGAGCAGTTCTTC | CSVPGLGYNEQFF
. | TRBJ1-1 | . | TRBV2 | TGTGCCAGCAGAGGTGGGGGGAGGGACACTGAAGCTTTCTTT | CASRGGGRDTEAFF
. | TRBJ2-7 | . | TRBV4-1 | TGCGCCAGCAGCCCAGAGAGTAGCGGTAGCTCCTACGAGCAGTACTTC | CASSPESSGSSYEQYF
TRBD1 | TRBJ1-1 | . | TRBV19 | TGTGCCAGTAGTATAGGGCAGGGGGCTGGTATCACTGAAGCTTTCTTT | CASSIGQGAGITEAFF